Shown below are 26 T cell receptor beta chains from a single sample sequenced in a study of shared clonotypes between healthy human individuals. Only in-frame clones appear in the TCRdb table, and some are missing; sequencing was by immunoSEQ multiplex PCR. The profile shows roughly 2.5 million clones, approximately 90% of them singletons. The specimen sequenced was naive CD4+ T cells sorted from blood. Specified subset: CD45RA+ positively selected. These receptor sequences come from a man younger than 30 in good health.

The gene calls are TRBV28 and TRBJ1-2, with D hard to call. The length of the CDR3 is 12 residues. Germline CDR1 MDHEN, CDR2 SYDVKM. Trimming shortened V by 4 bases and J by 8 bases, and 11 bases separated the two germline ends. The DNA of the CDR3 is TGTGCCAGCAGTTCTGCTCCGGGAGGCTACACCTTC. It specifies CASSSAPGGYTF.

CDR3 residues: CSVPPGTGGAGETQYF. The CDR3 nucleotides read TGCAGCGTCCCTCCAGGGACAGGGGGCGCGGGTGAGACCCAGTACTTC. V is TRBV29-1 and J is TRBJ2-5, with TRBD1 matching over 12 bases. V shed 6 bases, J shed 5 bases, and the junction held 13 bases outside the gene matches. CDR1 is SQVTM and CDR2 is ANQGSEA in the germline V gene. The CDR3 runs 16 residues.

The chain uses TRBV4-3 and TRBJ1-1; TRBD1 matches at 10 bases. This CDR3 has 14 amino acids. Germline CDR1 and CDR2: LGHNA and YSLEER. Trimming cost V 1 base and J 8 bases; bases outside gene matches: 4. The CDR3 DNA sequence: TGCGCCAGCAGCCAAGTGGGACAGGGGTGGGAAGCTTTCTTT. It encodes CASSQVGQGWEAFF.

The chain combines TRBV4-1 with TRBJ2-7, with D perhaps TRBD1 (5 bases). The CDR3 consists of 16 residues. Germline CDR1 reads MGHRA; CDR2 reads YSYEKL. The germline V and J ends were trimmed by 3 bases and 3 bases, with 18 bases remaining between them. In nucleotides, the CDR3 is TGCGCCAGCAGCCATGTCCCCGTGACAGCCTACTACGAGCAGTACTTC. Encoded protein: CASSHVPVTAYYEQYF.

Note on this clone: At the DNA level, this CDR3 is encoded by other sequences in the same sample as well. V gene TRBV6-1 combines with J gene TRBJ1-5; maybe TRBD1 (5 bases). This CDR3 is built from 15 residues. Trimming stripped 0 bases from V and 0 bases from J, with 6 bases between. CDR1 MNHNS and CDR2 SASEGT come from the germline V gene. CDR3 in amino acids: CASSEAGTSNQPQHF. Here the CDR3 DNA reads TGTGCCAGCAGTGAAGCAGGGACTAGCAATCAGCCCCAGCATTTT.

The chain carries TRBV15 and TRBJ2-7; 8 bases are shared with TRBD1. The V gene end was trimmed by 0 bases and the J gene end by 4 bases; junction bases not matched to a gene: 11. There are 17 residues in the CDR3. Germline V lookup: CDR1 LNHNV, CDR2 YYDKDF (reference sequence). The CDR3 DNA follows: TGTGCCACCAGCAGAGAAAGGACAGGGAGCGTCGAATACGAGCAGTACTTC. It encodes CATSRERTGSVEYEQYF.

On this clone itself: The sample carries other DNA sequences with the same CDR3. This sequence joins TRBV19 and TRBJ2-5; a weak D match, TRBD1 (6 bases). Per the germline V gene, CDR1 is LNHDA and CDR2 is SQIVND (reference sequence). V was trimmed by 6 bases and J by 5 bases, leaving 7 bases between them. This CDR3 contains 11 residues. For the CDR3, the DNA is TGTGCCAGTAGACAGGGCGAGACCCAGTACTTC. Translated, it gives CASRQGETQYF.

This clone was detected only once. The gene calls are TRBV20-1 and TRBJ1-2, with a tentative D call TRBD1 (5 bases). CDR3 length: 11 residues. Germline V gene data show CDR1 as DFQATT and CDR2 as SNEGSKA (reference sequence). The V end lost 5 bases, the J end lost 6 bases, and 10 bases lay between the germline ends. The CDR3 DNA follows: TGCAGTGCTGGGGAGGACAATGGCTACACCTTC. Encoded protein: CSAGEDNGYTF.

CDR3 sequence reads: CASSLLSGMGETQYF. Written as DNA, the CDR3 is TGCGCCAGCAGCTTGTTGTCAGGGATGGGAGAGACCCAGTACTTC. The V gene is TRBV5-1, the J gene TRBJ2-5; D might be TRBD1 (5 bases). The CDR3 runs 15 residues. V was clipped by 1 base and J by 4 bases, with 14 bases between them. The germline CDR1 and CDR2 sequences are SGHRS and YFSETQ.

This chain connects TRBV4-1 to TRBJ2-7; 14 nucleotides line up with TRBD2. V was pared by 4 bases and J by 0 bases, with 5 bases of the junction left unmatched. From germline, CDR1 is MGHRA and CDR2 YSYEKL. The CDR3 totals 17 residues. The CDR3 DNA reads TGCGCCAGCAGCCTTGGGACTAGCGGGGGCCTCTCCTACGAGCAGTACTTC. It is translated as CASSLGTSGGLSYEQYF.

The genes are TRBV6-1 and TRBJ2-1; 8 nucleotides line up with TRBD1. J lost 10 bases, V lost 4 bases, and 9 bases had no gene match. Per the germline V gene, CDR1 is MNHNS and CDR2 is SASEGT. CDR3 length: 14 amino acids. Here the CDR3 DNA reads TGTGCCAGCAGTGGGGGGACAGGTTATGGGGAGCAGTTCTTC. Translated: CASSGGTGYGEQFF.

This chain uses TRBV6-4 with TRBJ1-5; D is uncertain. Trimming removed 4 bases from V and 7 bases from J, with 11 bases in between. Germline V gives CDR1 MRHNA, CDR2 SNTAGT. This CDR3 comprises 13 residues. CDR3 sequence reads: CASSVREGQPQHF. In DNA form, the CDR3 reads TGTGCCAGCAGTGTAAGGGAAGGACAGCCCCAGCATTTT.

The rearrangement joins TRBV4-1 to TRBJ2-5, with 8 positions matching TRBD1. Trimming at V came to 6 bases and at J to 4 bases, leaving 4 bases not matched to a gene. The CDR3 loop spans 13 amino acids. Germline CDR1 reads MGHRA; CDR2 reads YSYEKL. In nucleotides, the CDR3 is TGCGCCAGCAGTCCTGACAGGGGAGAGACCCAGTACTTC. Protein sequence: CASSPDRGETQYF.

About this clone itself: This specimen includes other DNA sequences encoding the same CDR3. The chain recombines TRBV19 with TRBJ1-1; a weak D match, TRBD1 (5 bases). V lost 3 bases and J 1 base, leaving 9 bases between the germline ends. The CDR3 consists of 14 residues. Germline CDR1 and CDR2: LNHDA and SQIVND (reference sequence). The CDR3 reads CASSMRDRNTEAFF. In DNA, the CDR3 is TGTGCCAGTAGTATGAGGGACCGGAACACTGAAGCTTTCTTT.

The V and J genes are TRBV10-3 and TRBJ1-1; no firm D call. Germline assignment: CDR1 ENHRY and CDR2 SYGVKD. The CDR3 is 14 residues long. V was pared by 3 bases and J by 2 bases, with 10 bases between. The CDR3 sequence is CAISDPRVNTEAFF. The CDR3 region has the DNA TGTGCCATCAGTGACCCCCGGGTTAACACTGAAGCTTTCTTT.

This chain links TRBV6-5 with TRBJ1-1, with 10 bases fitting TRBD1. Germline CDR1 is MNHEY and CDR2 is SVGAGI. The CDR3 has 15 amino acids. Trimming cost V 6 bases and J 5 bases; bases outside gene matches: 9. This CDR3 is CASSSPTGGLTEAFF. The CDR3, as DNA: TGTGCCAGCAGCAGCCCGACAGGGGGCCTAACTGAAGCTTTCTTT.

V and J are TRBV27 and TRBJ2-1; 8 bases fit TRBD2. The germline V gene encodes CDR1 MNHEY and CDR2 SMNVEV (reference sequence). V was pared by 2 bases and J by 3 bases, with 6 bases of the junction left unmatched. CDR3 size: 16 residues. This CDR3 is CASSLPKRERYNEQFF. In DNA form, the CDR3 reads TGTGCCAGCAGTTTACCAAAGCGGGAGCGCTACAATGAGCAGTTCTTC.

The sample holds a few counts of this clone. The gene calls are TRBV30 and TRBJ1-5, with D perhaps TRBD1 (5 bases). CDR1 is GTSNPN, CDR2 SVGIG, per germline (reference sequence). This CDR3 contains 14 residues. V was trimmed by 0 bases and J by 9 bases, leaving 15 bases between them. CDR3 bases: TGTGCCTGGAGTGTGGGGGACGCCCAAGGGCCCCAGCATTTT. Its protein product is CAWSVGDAQGPQHF.

The chain carries TRBV19 and TRBJ1-6; 8 nucleotides match TRBD1. There are 16 residues in the CDR3. The J segment lost 0 bases and the V segment lost 6 bases, leaving 4 bases of the junction unmatched. Germline V CDR1 and CDR2: LNHDA, SQIVND (reference sequence). CDR3 nucleotide sequence: TGTGCCAGTAGCTCCGGACAGGGCTCCTATAATTCACCCCTCCACTTT. Encoded protein: CASSSGQGSYNSPLHF. Looking up the rest from reference TRBV19 and TRBJ1-6 gives the full variable domain: DGGITQSPKYLFRKEGQNVTLSCEQNLNHDAMYWYRQDPGQGLRLIYYSQIVNDFQKGDIAEGYSVSREKKESFPLTVTSAQKNPTAFYLCASSSGQGSYNSPLHFGNGTRLTVT.

This clone was detected a few times. This chain connects TRBV10-1 to TRBJ1-1, with D possibly being TRBD1 (5 bases). The CDR3 sequence is 13 residues long. The V gene lost 1 base and the J gene lost 7 bases, with 10 bases spanning the gap. Germline assignment: CDR1 WNHNN and CDR2 SYGVQD (reference sequence). Written as DNA, the CDR3 is TGCGCCAGCAGTGAGTGGGGGACGGATGAAGCTTTCTTT. Residues: CASSEWGTDEAFF.

The chain joins TRBV11-2 to TRBJ2-1; D not resolved. This CDR3 has 16 amino acids. From germline, CDR1 is SGHAT and CDR2 FQNNGV. V was clipped by 6 bases and J by 2 bases, with 17 bases between them. CDR3 bases: TGTGCCAGCAGACTCACCCTCACGGGTACCTACAATGAGCAGTTCTTC. It encodes CASRLTLTGTYNEQFF.

The chain carries TRBV19 and TRBJ1-6, with TRBD1 identical over 7 bases. Looked up from germline, CDR1 is LNHDA and CDR2 is SQIVND (reference sequence). Trimming took 6 bases from V and 9 from J; bases not matched to a gene: 8. This CDR3 region has 14 residues. This chain's CDR3 is CASSNTGVGSPLHF. The CDR3 DNA is TGTGCCAGTAGCAATACAGGGGTAGGTTCACCCCTCCACTTT.

The rearrangement links TRBV28 to TRBJ1-5; possibly TRBD1 for D (5 bases). Germline V lookup: CDR1 MDHEN, CDR2 SYDVKM. This CDR3 spans 14 amino acids. V was shortened by 5 bases and J by 7 bases, with 15 bases between the two germline ends. CDR3 bases: TGTGCCAGCAGTCCCAGGAGGGGATGGCAGCCCCAGCATTTT. Translated: CASSPRRGWQPQHF.

The rearrangement uses TRBV5-4 and TRBJ2-5, with D possibly called TRBD1 or TRBD2 (5 bases each). From germline, CDR1 is SGHNT and CDR2 YYREEE (reference sequence). V was trimmed by 4 bases and J by 1 base, leaving 11 bases between them. The CDR3 extends over 14 amino acids. In nucleotides, the CDR3 is TGTGCCAGCAGCCTCCAAGGGACCCAAGAGACCCAGTACTTC. Translation gives CASSLQGTQETQYF.

V and J are TRBV4-3 and TRBJ2-3; D assignment may be TRBD1 or TRBD2 (6 bases each). This CDR3 comprises 15 residues. Looked up from germline, CDR1 is LGHNA and CDR2 is YSLEER. Trimming removed 0 bases from V and 6 bases from J, with 13 bases in between. The CDR3 DNA reads as TGCGCCAGCAGCCAAGACCACAGGGAGGTGGATACGCAGTATTTT. Translating gives CASSQDHREVDTQYF.

This sequence joins TRBV9 and TRBJ1-3; no clear D gene. CDR3 length: 13 residues. From germline, CDR1 is SGDLS and CDR2 YYNGEE. V lost 3 bases, J lost 2 bases, and 6 bases lay in between. CDR3 sequence: CASSGATGNTIYF. The CDR3, as DNA: TGTGCCAGCAGCGGGGCGACTGGAAACACCATATATTTT.